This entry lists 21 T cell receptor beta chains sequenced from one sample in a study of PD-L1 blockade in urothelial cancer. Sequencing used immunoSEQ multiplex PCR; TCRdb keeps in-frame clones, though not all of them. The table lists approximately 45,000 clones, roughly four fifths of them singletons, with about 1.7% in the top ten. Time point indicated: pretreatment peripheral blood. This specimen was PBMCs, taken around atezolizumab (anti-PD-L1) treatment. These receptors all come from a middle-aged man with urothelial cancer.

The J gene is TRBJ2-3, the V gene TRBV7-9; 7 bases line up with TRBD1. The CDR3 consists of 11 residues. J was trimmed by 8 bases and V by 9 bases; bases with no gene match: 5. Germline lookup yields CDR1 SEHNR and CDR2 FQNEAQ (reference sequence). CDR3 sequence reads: CASHTGATQYF. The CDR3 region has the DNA TGTGCCAGTCATACAGGGGCTACGCAGTATTTT. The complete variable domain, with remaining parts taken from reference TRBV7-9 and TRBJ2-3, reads DTGVSQNPRHKITKRGQNVTFRCDPISEHNRLYWYRQTLGQGPEFLTYFQNEAQLEKSRLLSDRFSAERPKGSFSTLEIQRTEQGDSAMYLCASHTGATQYFGPGTRLTVL.

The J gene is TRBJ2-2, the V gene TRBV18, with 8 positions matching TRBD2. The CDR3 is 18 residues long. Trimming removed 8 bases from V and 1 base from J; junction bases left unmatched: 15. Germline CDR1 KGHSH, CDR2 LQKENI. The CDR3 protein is CASKAQSSGGVNTGELFF. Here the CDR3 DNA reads TGTGCCAGCAAAGCCCAATCCAGCGGGGGAGTGAACACCGGGGAGCTGTTTTTT.

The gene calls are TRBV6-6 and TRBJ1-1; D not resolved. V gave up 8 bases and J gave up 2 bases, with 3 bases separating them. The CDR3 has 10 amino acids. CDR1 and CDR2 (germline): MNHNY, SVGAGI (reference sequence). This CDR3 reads CASLNTEAFF. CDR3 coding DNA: TGTGCCAGCTTAAACACTGAAGCTTTCTTT.

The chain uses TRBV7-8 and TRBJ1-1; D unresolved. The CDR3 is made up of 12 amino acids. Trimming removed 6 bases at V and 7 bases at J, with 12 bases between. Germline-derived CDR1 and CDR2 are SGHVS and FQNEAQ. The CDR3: CASSPTTVEAFF. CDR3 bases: TGTGCCAGCAGTCCTACCACCGTTGAAGCTTTCTTT.

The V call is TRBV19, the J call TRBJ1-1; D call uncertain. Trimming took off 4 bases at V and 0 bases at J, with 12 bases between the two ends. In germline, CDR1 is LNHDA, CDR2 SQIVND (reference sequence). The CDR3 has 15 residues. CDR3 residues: CASSSAGGMNTEAFF. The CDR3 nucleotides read TGTGCCAGTAGTAGTGCAGGAGGCATGAACACTGAAGCTTTCTTT. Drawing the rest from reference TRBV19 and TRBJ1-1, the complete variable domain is DGGITQSPKYLFRKEGQNVTLSCEQNLNHDAMYWYRQDPGQGLRLIYYSQIVNDFQKGDIAEGYSVSREKKESFPLTVTSAQKNPTAFYLCASSSAGGMNTEAFFGQGTRLTVV.

DNA for the CDR3: TGTGCCAGCAGCTTGGGGACAGGCCTGAACACTGAAGCTTTCTTT. Protein product: CASSLGTGLNTEAFF. This chain connects TRBV5-6 to TRBJ1-1; 7 nucleotides match TRBD1. The length of the CDR3 is 15 residues. The germline V gene encodes CDR1 SGHDT and CDR2 YYEEEE. J lost 0 bases, V lost 0 bases, and 2 bases had no gene match.

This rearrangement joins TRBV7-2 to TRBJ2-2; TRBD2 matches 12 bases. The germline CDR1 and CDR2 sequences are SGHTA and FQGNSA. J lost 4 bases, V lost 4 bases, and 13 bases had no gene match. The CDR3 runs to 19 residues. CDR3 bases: TGTGCCAGCAGCTCCTCTGGGCTAGCGGGGGGGCCTGGCACCGGGGAGCTGTTTTTT. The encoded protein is CASSSSGLAGGPGTGELFF.

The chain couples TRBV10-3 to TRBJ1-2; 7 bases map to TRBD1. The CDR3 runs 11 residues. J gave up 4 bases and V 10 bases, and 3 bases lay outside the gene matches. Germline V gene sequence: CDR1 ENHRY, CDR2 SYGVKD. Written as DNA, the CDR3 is TGTGCCACGGGACAGAGCTATGGCTACACCTTC. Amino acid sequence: CATGQSYGYTF.

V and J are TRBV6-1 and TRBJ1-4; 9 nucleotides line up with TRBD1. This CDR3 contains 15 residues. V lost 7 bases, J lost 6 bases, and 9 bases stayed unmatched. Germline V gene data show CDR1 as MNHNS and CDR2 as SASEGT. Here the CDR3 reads CASKPPGQGYEKLFF. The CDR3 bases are TGTGCCAGCAAACCCCCGGGACAGGGCTATGAAAAACTGTTTTTT.

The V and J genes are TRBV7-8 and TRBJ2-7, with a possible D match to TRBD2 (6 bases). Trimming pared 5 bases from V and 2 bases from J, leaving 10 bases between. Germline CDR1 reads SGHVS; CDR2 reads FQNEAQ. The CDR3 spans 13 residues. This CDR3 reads CASSPRLAYEQYF. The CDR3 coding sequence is TGTGCCAGCAGCCCGAGACTAGCCTACGAGCAGTACTTC.

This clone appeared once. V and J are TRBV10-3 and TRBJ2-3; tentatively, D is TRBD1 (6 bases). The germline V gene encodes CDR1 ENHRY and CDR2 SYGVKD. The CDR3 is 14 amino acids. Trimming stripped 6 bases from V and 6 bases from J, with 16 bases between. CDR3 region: CAIRDSGQGDTQYF. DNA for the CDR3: TGTGCCATCAGGGACTCGGGCCAGGGGGATACGCAGTATTTT.

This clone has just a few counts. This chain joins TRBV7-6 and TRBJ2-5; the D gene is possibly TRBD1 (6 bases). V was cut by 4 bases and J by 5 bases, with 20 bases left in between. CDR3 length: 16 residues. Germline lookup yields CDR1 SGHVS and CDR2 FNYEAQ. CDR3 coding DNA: TGTGCCAGCAGCTCTCAGGGGTATCACACAGTCGAGACCCAGTACTTC. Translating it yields CASSSQGYHTVETQYF.

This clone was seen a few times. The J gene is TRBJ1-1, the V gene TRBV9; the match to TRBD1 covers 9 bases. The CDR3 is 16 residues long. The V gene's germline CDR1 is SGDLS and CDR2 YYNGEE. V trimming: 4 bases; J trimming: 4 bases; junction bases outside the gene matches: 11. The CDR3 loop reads CASSPPGMTGGTEAFF. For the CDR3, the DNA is TGTGCCAGCAGCCCCCCAGGAATGACAGGGGGCACTGAAGCTTTCTTT.

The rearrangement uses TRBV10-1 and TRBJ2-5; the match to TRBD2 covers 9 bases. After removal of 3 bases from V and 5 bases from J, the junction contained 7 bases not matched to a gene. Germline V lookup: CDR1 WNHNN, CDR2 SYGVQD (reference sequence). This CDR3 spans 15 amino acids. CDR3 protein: CASSDASGGKETQYF. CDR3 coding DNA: TGCGCCAGCAGTGATGCGAGCGGGGGGAAGGAGACCCAGTACTTC.

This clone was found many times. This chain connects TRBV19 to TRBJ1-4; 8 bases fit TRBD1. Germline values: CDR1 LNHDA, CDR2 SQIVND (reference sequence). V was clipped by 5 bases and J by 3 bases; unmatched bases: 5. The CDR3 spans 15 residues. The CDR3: CASSLGQVSNEKLFF. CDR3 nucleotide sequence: TGTGCCAGTAGTTTGGGACAGGTATCTAATGAAAAACTGTTTTTT.

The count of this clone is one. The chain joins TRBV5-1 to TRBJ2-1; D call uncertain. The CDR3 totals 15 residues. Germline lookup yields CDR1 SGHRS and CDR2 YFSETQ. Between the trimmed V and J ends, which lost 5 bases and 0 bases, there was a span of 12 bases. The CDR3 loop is CASRIIADSYNEQFF. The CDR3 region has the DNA TGCGCCAGCAGAATTATAGCTGACTCCTACAATGAGCAGTTCTTC.

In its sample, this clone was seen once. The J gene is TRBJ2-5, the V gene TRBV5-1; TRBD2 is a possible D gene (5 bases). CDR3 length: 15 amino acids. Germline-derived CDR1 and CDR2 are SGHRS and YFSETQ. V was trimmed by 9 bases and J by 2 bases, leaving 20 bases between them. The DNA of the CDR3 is TGCGCCACCAACCAAGGGCCGGGATGGCAAGAGACCCAGTACTTC. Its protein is CATNQGPGWQETQYF.

The CDR3 region has the DNA TGTGCCTGGAGTAGAGGGAGAGGAAACACCATATATTTT. Translating it yields CAWSRGRGNTIYF. This chain joins TRBV30 and TRBJ1-3; D gene unclear. Germline lookup yields CDR1 GTSNPN and CDR2 SVGIG (reference sequence). V was clipped by 2 bases and J by 4 bases, with 9 bases between them. CDR3 length equals 13 residues.

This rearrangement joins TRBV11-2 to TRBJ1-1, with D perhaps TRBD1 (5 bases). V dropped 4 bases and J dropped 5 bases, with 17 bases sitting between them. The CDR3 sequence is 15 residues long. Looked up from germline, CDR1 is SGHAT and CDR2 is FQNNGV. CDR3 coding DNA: TGTGCCAGCAGCTCCGCCAAGGGGTCCTTGACTGAAGCTTTCTTT. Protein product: CASSSAKGSLTEAFF.

The CDR3 here is CASSQTGQGASQPQHF. Here the CDR3 DNA reads TGTGCCAGCAGCCAAACAGGACAGGGGGCGAGCCAGCCCCAGCATTTT. The genes are TRBV28 and TRBJ1-5; 11 bases line up with TRBD1. CDR3 size: 16 residues. Germline V gene lookup returns CDR1 MDHEN and CDR2 SYDVKM. Trimming cost V 6 bases and J 7 bases; bases outside gene matches: 11.

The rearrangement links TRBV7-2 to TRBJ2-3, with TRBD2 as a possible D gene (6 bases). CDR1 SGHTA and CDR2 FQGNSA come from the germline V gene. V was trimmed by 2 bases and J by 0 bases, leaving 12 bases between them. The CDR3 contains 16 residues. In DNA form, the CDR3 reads TGTGCCAGCAGCTTACAGGGAGGAACTAGCACAGATACGCAGTATTTT. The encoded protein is CASSLQGGTSTDTQYF.